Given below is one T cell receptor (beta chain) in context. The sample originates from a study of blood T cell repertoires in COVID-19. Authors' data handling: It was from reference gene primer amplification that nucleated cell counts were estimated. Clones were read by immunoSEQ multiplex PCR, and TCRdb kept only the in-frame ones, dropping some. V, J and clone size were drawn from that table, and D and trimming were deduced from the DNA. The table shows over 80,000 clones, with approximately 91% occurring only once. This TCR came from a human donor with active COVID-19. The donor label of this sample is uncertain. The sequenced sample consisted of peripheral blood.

This CDR3 reads CASSQSEELTDTQYF. The CDR3 coding sequence is TGTGCCAGTAGCCAATCGGAGGAGCTCACAGATACGCAGTATTTT. This sequence joins TRBV19 and TRBJ2-3, with D perhaps matching TRBD2 (5 bases). CDR3 size: 15 residues. V lost 6 bases and J lost 2, with 15 bases in between. Per germline, CDR1 LNHDA and CDR2 SQIVND (reference sequence).